This T cell receptor beta chain stems from a study of T-cell reconstitution after alpha-beta-depleted transplantation in children. This clonotype was detected many times. Unique molecular identifiers were incorporated into the prepared TCRbeta library. TCRdb re-called the PCR reads through MiXCR, storing one row per CDR3 protein. The table lists approximately 400,000 distinct CDR3 sequences, roughly 11% of them singletons. The starting material was PBMCs from the stem cell graft donor, obtained from the stem cell graft. This clonotype was sampled from a human donor who donated a stem cell graft to a child with acute myeloid leukemia.

The CDR3 nucleotides are TGCAGTGCTAACAGGGGGACCGGGGAGCTGTTTTTT. Its translation is CSANRGTGELFF. This sequence joins TRBV20-1 and TRBJ2-2; 8 nucleotides align to TRBD1. V shed 4 bases and J 5 bases; nucleotides not matched to a gene: 0. CDR1 is DFQATT and CDR2 is SNEGSKA in the germline V gene (reference sequence). This CDR3 is built from 12 residues.